This T cell receptor (beta chain) was profiled in a study of blood T cell repertoires in COVID-19. Looking at the study overall: Samples came from the United States, Italy and Spain, spanning acute and convalescent COVID-19. PBMCs, B-cell-depleted T cells, or T cells were the source of the cDNA or gDNA that made up the material.

Original methodology: Reference gene primer amplification gave nucleated cell count estimates. The table came from immunoSEQ multiplex PCR; TCRdb's copy has only in-frame clones and leaves some out. Clonal size and the V and J genes are those of that table, whereas D and trimming came from the DNA. The sample records 140,000 to 150,000 clones, 75% to 90% being singletons. J was trimmed by 4 bases and V by 5 bases; bases with no gene match: 9. Germline CDR1 reads WNHNN; CDR2 reads SYGVQD (reference sequence). The CDR3 sequence is 16 residues long. The material sequenced was peripheral blood. This chain links TRBV10-1 with TRBJ2-3; 10 nucleotides agree with TRBD1. This TCR came from a man younger than 30 with COVID-19, enrolled during active disease. The CDR3 loop is CASSPEVGQGSDTQYF. The CDR3 DNA is TGCGCCAGCAGTCCCGAGGTGGGACAGGGGTCAGATACGCAGTATTTT.